The clone carrying this T cell receptor beta chain has only a few counts. Its specificity is not known. The CDR3 runs to 17 residues. From germline, CDR1 is SGHTS and CDR2 YDEGEE. V was clipped by 5 bases and J by 1 base; unmatched bases: 12. This sample is drawn from a study of cytomegalovirus exposure and HLA in healthy donors. Regarding the study as a whole: Donor immune exposure was known only as CMV serostatus.

The PCR made use of 60 Vbeta and 13 Jbeta primers. Generated by immunoSEQ multiplex PCR, the TCRdb table keeps only in-frame clones and is missing some. The sample carries around 76,000 clones, about 71% recorded once. This receptor was obtained from a woman aged 45-65 years in good health and CMV-seropositive. The genes are TRBV5-8 and TRBJ2-1, with 7 bases lining up with TRBD2. Sequenced: PBMCs. The CDR3 sequence is CASSRGGRPPSYNEQFF. Here the CDR3 DNA reads TGTGCCAGCAGTCGCGGGGGTCGCCCTCCATCCTACAATGAGCAGTTCTTC. Supplemented by reference TRBV5-8 and TRBJ2-1, the full variable domain reads EAGVTQSPTHLIKTRGQQATLRCSPISGHTSVYWYQQALGLGLQFLLWYDEGEERNRGNFPPRFSGRQFPNYSSELNVNALELEDSALYLCASSRGGRPPSYNEQFFGPGTRLTVL.